Following are 30 T cell receptor beta chains from one sample sequenced in a study of T cells expressing NK-cell markers. TCRdb re-called the 5' RACE reads, yielding one record per CDR3 amino acid sequence without DNA. The table for this sample gives around 260,000 distinct CDR3 sequences. The specimen was blood T cells: a sorted CD56 or NKG2C T cell subset, CD4+ or CD8+ T cells, or bulk PBMC T cells (not recorded which). The receptors were sampled from a woman between 18 and 75 years old in good health.

The CDR3 spells CASSYRRDGNTEAFF. The chain couples TRBV5-1 to TRBJ1-1. The CDR3 length is 15 residues. The V gene's germline CDR1 is SGHRS and CDR2 YFSETQ.

The chain is built from TRBV18 and TRBJ2-1. This CDR3 spans 12 amino acids. Germline V lookup: CDR1 KGHSH, CDR2 LQKENI. Here the CDR3 reads CASSNQGNEQFF. The whole variable domain, remainder taken from reference TRBV18 and TRBJ2-1, is NAGVMQNPRHLVRRRGQEARLRCSPMKGHSHVYWYRQLPEEGLKFMVYLQKENIIDESGMPKERFSAEFPKEGPSILRIQQVVRGDSAAYFCASSNQGNEQFFGPGTRLTVL.

The chain employs TRBV6-1 and TRBJ1-3. This CDR3 has 15 amino acids. Per germline, CDR1 MNHNS and CDR2 SASEGT. CDR3 in amino acids: CASSPPNRSGNTIYF.

The chain recombines TRBV11-3 with TRBJ1-1; TCRdb's D call of TRBD1 is untestable without DNA. The germline gives CDR1 SGHNT, CDR2 YENEEA. This CDR3 comprises 15 residues. The CDR3 loop is CASSGGAHRTTEAFF.

The genes are TRBV29-1 and TRBJ2-2; there is no DNA to check the TCRdb D call of TRBD1. CDR3 length: 15 amino acids. Germline V gives CDR1 SQVTM, CDR2 ANQGSEA. CDR3 amino acids: CSAAPRGASTGELFF.

V and J are TRBV29-1 and TRBJ1-1; TCRdb indicates TRBD1, and absent DNA this call remains unverified. Germline assignment: CDR1 SQVTM and CDR2 ANQGSEA. The CDR3 length is 16 residues. CDR3 amino acids: CSVAKRQGSSNTEAFF.

The J gene is TRBJ2-2, the V gene TRBV6-1; TCRdb selects TRBD1, and the lack of DNA leaves this call unchecked. Germline CDR1 is MNHNS and CDR2 is SASEGT. The length of the CDR3 is 14 residues. CDR3 residues: CASTSRAGTGELFF.

CDR3: CASSQTSGTGGF. This chain connects TRBV28 to TRBJ2-7; the D call of TRBD1 rests on TCRdb alone, since no DNA is present to check it. Per germline, CDR1 MDHEN and CDR2 SYDVKM. CDR3 length equals 12 residues. Drawing the rest from reference TRBV28 and TRBJ2-7, the complete variable domain is DVKVTQSSRYLVKRTGEKVFLECVQDMDHENMFWYRQDPGLGLRLIYFSYDVKMKEKGDIPEGYSVSREKKERFSLILESASTNQTSMYLCASSQTSGTGGFGPGTRLTVT.

The chain has TRBV4-3 and TRBJ2-3; the D call from TCRdb, TRBD2, cannot be confirmed without DNA. Germline V gene sequence: CDR1 LGHNA, CDR2 YSLEER. This CDR3 comprises 15 residues. The CDR3 protein is CASSLAGGWADTQYF.

V is TRBV27 and J is TRBJ2-3; TCRdb indicates TRBD2, and absent DNA this call remains unverified. This CDR3 spans 12 amino acids. CDR1 is MNHEY, CDR2 SMNVEV, per germline (reference sequence). This CDR3 reads CASRRLADTQYF.

This chain connects TRBV5-1 to TRBJ2-1; TCRdb selects TRBD2, and the lack of DNA leaves this call unchecked. In germline, CDR1 is SGHRS, CDR2 YFSETQ. The CDR3 covers 15 residues. The CDR3 sequence: CASSLGLAGENEQFF.

The V call is TRBV6-2 or TRBV6-3, the J call TRBJ2-1; TCRdb picks TRBD1, but there is no DNA to check that call. From germline, CDR1 is MNHEY and CDR2 SVGEGT. The CDR3 is 13 residues long. The CDR3 spells CASRQGGLNEQFF.

This chain links TRBV20-1 with TRBJ2-1; the TRBD1 assignment by TCRdb is unverifiable without DNA. Looked up from germline, CDR1 is DFQATT and CDR2 is SNEGSKA (reference sequence). This CDR3 comprises 15 residues. This CDR3 is CSAMTGSLINNEQFF.

J is TRBJ1-1 and V is TRBV20-1. Germline CDR1 reads DFQATT; CDR2 reads SNEGSKA (reference sequence). This CDR3 is 15 amino acids long. The CDR3 spells CSARDPKVRNTEAFF.

The rearrangement links TRBV7-6 to TRBJ1-5. The germline CDR1 and CDR2 sequences are SGHVS and FNYEAQ. The CDR3 length is 15 residues. The CDR3 protein is CASSFNAGGSEPQHF.

The genes are TRBV6-4 and TRBJ2-6; TCRdb's assignment of TRBD1 cannot be checked, as there is no DNA. Germline CDR1 and CDR2: MRHNA and SNTAGT. The CDR3 is 16 amino acids. The CDR3 loop reads CASSDSWGAGANVLTF.

The chain joins TRBV28 to TRBJ2-3; TCRdb's D gene call, TRBD2, goes unchecked for lack of DNA. This CDR3 contains 15 residues. The germline CDR1 and CDR2 sequences are MDHEN and SYDVKM. The CDR3: CASSLTGLVTDTQYF.

The chain links TRBV6-1 to TRBJ2-6. The CDR3 consists of 15 residues. Germline CDR1 and CDR2: MNHNS and SASEGT. The CDR3 sequence: CASSPRGSGANVLTF.

V gene TRBV7-8 combines with J gene TRBJ2-3; with no DNA, the TCRdb D assignment of TRBD2 cannot be verified. CDR3 size: 18 residues. Germline V lookup: CDR1 SGHVS, CDR2 FQNEAQ. CDR3 region: CASSLRASGSNWADTQYF.

The J gene is TRBJ1-1, the V gene TRBV12-3 or TRBV12-4. The CDR3 is made up of 15 amino acids. The CDR3 sequence: CASSTRSQTNTEAFF.

J is TRBJ2-4 and V is TRBV7-9; absent DNA, TCRdb's TRBD2 call cannot be checked. This CDR3 spans 17 amino acids. Germline assignment: CDR1 SEHNR and CDR2 FQNEAQ (reference sequence). The CDR3 sequence: CASSLSQGPLAKNIQYF.

The chain couples TRBV20-1 to TRBJ1-1; TCRdb selects TRBD1, and the lack of DNA leaves this call unchecked. The CDR3 contains 12 residues. The germline V gene encodes CDR1 DFQATT and CDR2 SNEGSKA (reference sequence). The CDR3: CSAPPANTEAFF.

The chain employs TRBV16 and TRBJ1-5; TCRdb outputs TRBD1, but without DNA this stays unchecked. The germline gives CDR1 KGHSY, CDR2 FQNENV. The length of the CDR3 is 14 residues. CDR3 in amino acids: CASSQSRAGTTQHF.

V and J are TRBV12-3 or TRBV12-4 and TRBJ1-5; TCRdb reports TRBD1, a call that lacks DNA to check it against. The CDR3 is 16 residues long. The CDR3 loop is CASSVGASESNQPQHF.

V usage is TRBV20-1 and J usage is TRBJ1-2; TCRdb names TRBD1, which stays unverified in the absence of DNA. Germline V gives CDR1 DFQATT, CDR2 SNEGSKA (reference sequence). CDR3 size: 12 residues. The CDR3 sequence is CSAADRGHGYTF.

The chain links TRBV7-2 to TRBJ1-3. The CDR3 is made up of 14 amino acids. Germline CDR1 reads SGHTA; CDR2 reads FQGNSA. CDR3 amino acids: CASSSITPGNTIYF.

CDR3 region: CASSYSRLADTQYF. This chain uses TRBV6-2 or TRBV6-3 with TRBJ2-3; TCRdb lists TRBD2, though no DNA is available to test this call. Germline assignment: CDR1 MNHEY and CDR2 SVGEGT. This CDR3 region has 14 residues.

The rearrangement links TRBV6-2 or TRBV6-3 to TRBJ1-5; with no DNA, the TCRdb D assignment of TRBD1 cannot be verified. The germline V gene encodes CDR1 MNHEY and CDR2 SVGEGT. CDR3 length: 16 residues. CDR3 amino acids: CASNPRDRGRNQPQHF.

The rearrangement joins TRBV5-1 to TRBJ1-2; the D call from TCRdb, TRBD1, cannot be confirmed without DNA. This CDR3 contains 13 residues. Germline V CDR1 and CDR2: SGHRS, YFSETQ. The chain's CDR3 is CASSRDRRYGYTF.

The chain recombines TRBV20-1 with TRBJ2-1; no DNA is available, so the TRBD1 call from TCRdb remains unchecked. Germline loops: CDR1 DFQATT, CDR2 SNEGSKA (reference sequence). The CDR3 extends over 16 amino acids. The CDR3 region is CSAAGGTVQRNYEQFF.